These 17 T cell receptor beta chains came from one sample sequenced in a study of T cell responses to AZD1222 COVID-19 vaccine. The assay was immunoSEQ multiplex PCR, and TCRdb's table has in-frame clones only and misses some. Of 200,000 or so clones in the sample, around 87% were seen once. Sequencing used peripheral blood, obtained on day 0 of MenACWY control vaccination. The receptors originated from an adult in good health.

Points on this clone: Distinct nucleotide sequences in the sample also encode this CDR3. The chain joins TRBV5-1 to TRBJ1-1; D unresolved. Germline V gene data show CDR1 as SGHRS and CDR2 as YFSETQ. The CDR3 totals 12 residues. With 5 bases removed from V and 1 base from J, the gap between germline ends came to 6 bases. The CDR3 nucleotides are TGCGCCAGCAGTTCAGGGAACACTGAAGCTTTCTTT. As protein: CASSSGNTEAFF.

The chain couples TRBV27 to TRBJ1-1; TRBD1 agrees at 9 bases. CDR1 and CDR2 (germline): MNHEY, SMNVEV (reference sequence). The CDR3 is 13 amino acids. V lost 8 bases and J lost 5; bases outside the gene matches: 6. In DNA, the CDR3 is TGTGCCAGCTTCGGACAGGGGTTTACTGAAGCTTTCTTT. Translating it yields CASFGQGFTEAFF.

In this sample, this clone turned up once. The V gene is TRBV11-1, the J gene TRBJ2-7; the D is unclear. Germline values: CDR1 SGHAT, CDR2 FQDESV (reference sequence). V was trimmed by 3 bases and J by 7 bases, leaving 19 bases between them. The CDR3 consists of 15 residues. The CDR3 nucleotides read TGTGCCAGCAGCTTGGCGAAGAACCCTTTGGGGGAGCAGTACTTC. As protein: CASSLAKNPLGEQYF.

The DNA of the CDR3 is TGTGCCAGCAGCTTGGGGGGTGGCCCTGGAAACACCATATATTTT. Amino acids: CASSLGGGPGNTIYF. The gene calls are TRBV5-4 and TRBJ1-3; D not certain. The CDR3 totals 15 residues. CDR1 and CDR2 (germline): SGHNT, YYREEE (reference sequence). Trimming removed 0 bases at V and 2 bases at J, with 9 bases between.

CDR3 nucleotides: TGTGCCAGCAGGACCGGGACATGGAATCAGCCCCAGCATTTT. Protein product: CASRTGTWNQPQHF. The V and J genes are TRBV2 and TRBJ1-5; tentative D call: TRBD1 (6 bases). The CDR3 is made up of 14 amino acids. V was shortened by 6 bases and J by 4 bases, with 13 bases between the two germline ends. Germline CDR1 SNHLY, CDR2 FYNNEI.

J is TRBJ1-1 and V is TRBV20-1, with 7 bases lining up with TRBD1. CDR3 length equals 11 residues. The J segment lost 10 bases and the V segment lost 5 bases, leaving 7 bases of the junction unmatched. Per germline, CDR1 DFQATT and CDR2 SNEGSKA (reference sequence). Written as DNA, the CDR3 is TGCAGTGCTCCGACAGGGAAGTCAGCTTTCTTT. Protein sequence: CSAPTGKSAFF.

The chain carries TRBV19 and TRBJ1-5; a possible D gene is TRBD1 (6 bases). The V end lost 5 bases, the J end lost 5 bases, and 13 bases lay between the germline ends. The V gene's germline CDR1 is LNHDA and CDR2 SQIVND (reference sequence). This CDR3 has 14 amino acids. The CDR3 nucleotides are TGTGCCAGTAGTGTCGGGGGGCGCGATCAGCCCCAGCATTTT. Its translation: CASSVGGRDQPQHF. Together with reference TRBV19 and TRBJ1-5, the CDR3 gives the full variable domain: DGGITQSPKYLFRKEGQNVTLSCEQNLNHDAMYWYRQDPGQGLRLIYYSQIVNDFQKGDIAEGYSVSREKKESFPLTVTSAQKNPTAFYLCASSVGGRDQPQHFGDGTRLSIL.

This clone has only a few counts. The chain uses TRBV4-3 and TRBJ1-6; D remains unclear. V shed 3 bases and J shed 7 bases, with 16 bases lying between them. The CDR3 sequence is 16 residues long. The V gene's germline CDR1 is LGHNA and CDR2 YSLEER. The chain's CDR3 is CASSHLRSFGNSPLHF. The CDR3 DNA sequence: TGCGCCAGCAGCCACCTCAGGTCCTTCGGGAATTCACCCCTCCACTTT.

V is TRBV5-1 and J is TRBJ2-2; D is uncertain. The germline V gene has CDR1 SGHRS and CDR2 YFSETQ. V was cut by 0 bases and J by 6 bases, with 15 bases left in between. The length of the CDR3 is 16 residues. CDR3 sequence reads: CASSLVESERAGELFF. In DNA form, the CDR3 reads TGCGCCAGCAGCTTGGTGGAGTCAGAACGTGCCGGGGAGCTGTTTTTT.

CDR3 sequence: CASIEGTGGSTEAFF. CDR3 coding DNA: TGTGCCAGTATTGAGGGGACAGGGGGCAGTACTGAAGCTTTCTTT. The V gene is TRBV19, the J gene TRBJ1-1; the match to TRBD1 covers 12 bases. The germline CDR1 and CDR2 sequences are LNHDA and SQIVND (reference sequence). V lost 7 bases, J lost 5 bases, and 8 bases stayed unmatched. The CDR3 has 15 residues.

This clone came up a few times. The V gene is TRBV11-2, the J gene TRBJ2-1; 10 nucleotides match TRBD2. Germline CDR1 SGHAT, CDR2 FQNNGV. There are 18 residues in the CDR3. With 4 bases clipped from V and 3 bases from J, the junction kept 12 bases outside the gene matches. The CDR3 nucleotides read TGTGCCAGCAGCTCATCCTCCGGGACTAGCGCGATCTACAATGAGCAGTTCTTC. As protein: CASSSSSGTSAIYNEQFF. Based on the CDR3 plus reference TRBV11-2 and TRBJ2-1, the full variable domain is EAGVAQSPRYKIIEKRQSVAFWCNPISGHATLYWYQQILGQGPKLLIQFQNNGVVDDSQLPKDRFSAERLKGVDSTLKIQPAKLEDSAVYLCASSSSSGTSAIYNEQFFGPGTRLTVL.

The genes are TRBV15 and TRBJ2-3; D unresolved. This CDR3 contains 17 residues. The germline gives CDR1 LNHNV, CDR2 YYDKDF (reference sequence). V was pared by 4 bases and J by 4 bases, with 21 bases between. The DNA of the CDR3 is TGTGCCACCAGCATTAACGCCCAGCCATATTCGGCAGATACGCAGTATTTT. This translates into CATSINAQPYSADTQYF.

This clone was counted between two and nine times. The V call is TRBV5-1, the J call TRBJ2-1; D is perhaps TRBD2 (7 bases). V lost 1 base to trimming and J lost 4 bases, with 15 bases between them. CDR3 length equals 16 residues. Germline V gives CDR1 SGHRS, CDR2 YFSETQ. CDR3 in amino acids: CASSLNEAGAYNEQFF. The CDR3 DNA reads as TGCGCCAGCAGCTTGAATGAGGCGGGGGCATACAATGAGCAGTTCTTC. Supplemented by reference TRBV5-1 and TRBJ2-1, the full variable domain reads KAGVTQTPRYLIKTRGQQVTLSCSPISGHRSVSWYQQTPGQGLQFLFEYFSETQRNKGNFPGRFSGRQFSNSRSEMNVSTLELGDSALYLCASSLNEAGAYNEQFFGPGTRLTVL.

The chain combines TRBV9 with TRBJ2-1; D is undetermined. The germline V gene has CDR1 SGDLS and CDR2 YYNGEE. The CDR3 consists of 12 residues. V shed 3 bases and J shed 8 bases, with 9 bases lying between them. CDR3 amino acids: CASSAPRDEQFF. For the CDR3, the DNA is TGTGCCAGCAGCGCGCCCCGCGATGAGCAGTTCTTC. The full variable domain, with the rest looked up from reference TRBV9 and TRBJ2-1, is DSGVTQTPKHLITATGQRVTLRCSPRSGDLSVYWYQQSLDQGLQFLIQYYNGEERAKGNILERFSAQQFPDLHSELNLSSLELGDSALYFCASSAPRDEQFFGPGTRLTVL.

This clone was counted once. The chain is built from TRBV28 and TRBJ1-6, with D perhaps TRBD1 (5 bases). Germline V gene sequence: CDR1 MDHEN, CDR2 SYDVKM. This CDR3 region has 14 residues. V was cut by 6 bases and J by 8 bases, with 14 bases left in between. CDR3 coding DNA: TGTGCCAGCAGAATGACAGAAAGTTATTCACCCCTCCACTTT. Translated: CASRMTESYSPLHF.

The rearrangement uses TRBV7-3 and TRBJ2-1; 9 bases match TRBD1. The junction had 8 bases not matched to a gene; V was cut back by 5 bases and J by 3 bases. From germline, CDR1 is SGHTA and CDR2 FQGTGA. The CDR3 has 16 amino acids. The CDR3, as DNA: TGTGCCAGCAGCCCGGGGAGGGGACAGGGCTACAATGAGCAGTTCTTC. It specifies CASSPGRGQGYNEQFF.

The chain combines TRBV18 with TRBJ1-6, with no clear D. The CDR3 runs to 13 residues. Germline values: CDR1 KGHSH, CDR2 LQKENI. The V and J ends lost 3 bases and 7 bases respectively, with 7 bases between them. In nucleotides, the CDR3 is TGTGCCAGCTCACCCAAGGGCAATTCACCCCTCCACTTT. Translating gives CASSPKGNSPLHF.